This paragraph reports one T cell receptor (beta chain). No antigen is known for it. Libraries were prepared by immunoSEQ multiplex PCR; TCRdb keeps only in-frame clonotypes and omits some of them. The sample comprises roughly 2.5 million clones, around 94% of which are singletons, and more than 0.12% rests with the top ten. Study donors comprised healthy, HIV-negative adults devoid of recent acute infection or vaccination. These data belong to a study of shared clonotypes between healthy human individuals. Study summary: Donors, aged 18 to 49, were a couple of women and a few men.

General study findings and limits: Clonotype sharing among donors likely depends on sequencing depth.

The junction had 8 bases not matched to a gene; V was cut back by 0 bases and J by 8 bases. The CDR3 loop spans 15 amino acids. The germline CDR1 and CDR2 sequences are GTSNPN and SVGIG (reference sequence). The chain combines TRBV30 with TRBJ1-2, with 11 bases that match TRBD1. The source is a man between 18 and 35 years old in good health. The sequenced material came from naive CD4+ T cells sorted from blood. As for subset: CD45RA+ positively selected. Written as DNA, the CDR3 is TGTGCCTGGAGTGTACTCGGACAGGGGGCATGGGGCTACACCTTC. Protein product: CAWSVLGQGAWGYTF.